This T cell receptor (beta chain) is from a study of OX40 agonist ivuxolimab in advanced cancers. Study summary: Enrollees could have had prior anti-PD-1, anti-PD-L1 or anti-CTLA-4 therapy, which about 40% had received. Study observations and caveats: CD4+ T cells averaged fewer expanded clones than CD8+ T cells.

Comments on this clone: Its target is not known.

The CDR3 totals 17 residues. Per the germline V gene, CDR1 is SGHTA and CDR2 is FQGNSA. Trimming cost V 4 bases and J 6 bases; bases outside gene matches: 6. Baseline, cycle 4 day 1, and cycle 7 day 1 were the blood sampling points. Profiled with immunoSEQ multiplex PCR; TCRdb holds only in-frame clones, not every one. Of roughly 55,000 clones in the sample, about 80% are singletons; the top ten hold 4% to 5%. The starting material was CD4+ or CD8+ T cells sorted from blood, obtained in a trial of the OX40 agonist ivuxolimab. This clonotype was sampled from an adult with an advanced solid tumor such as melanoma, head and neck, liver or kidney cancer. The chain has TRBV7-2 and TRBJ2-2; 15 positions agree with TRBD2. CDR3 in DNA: TGTGCCAGCAGCTGGGGACTAGCGGGAGGAATGGCCGGGGAGCTGTTTTTT. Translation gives CASSWGLAGGMAGELFF.